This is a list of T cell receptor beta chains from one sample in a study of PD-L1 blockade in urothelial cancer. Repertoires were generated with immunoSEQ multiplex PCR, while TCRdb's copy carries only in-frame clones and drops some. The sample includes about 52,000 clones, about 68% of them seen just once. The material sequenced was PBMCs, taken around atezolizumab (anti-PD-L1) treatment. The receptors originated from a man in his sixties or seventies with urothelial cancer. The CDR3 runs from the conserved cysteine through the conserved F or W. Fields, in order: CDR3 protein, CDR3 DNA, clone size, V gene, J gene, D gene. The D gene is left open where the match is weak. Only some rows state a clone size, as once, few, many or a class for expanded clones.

CDR3aa: CASSLASSVQETQYF
CDR3nt: TGTGCCAGCAGCTTAGCGTCGTCGGTCCAAGAGACCCAGTACTTC
abundance: NA
v_gene: TRBV7-2
j_gene: TRBJ2-5
d_gene: NA

CDR3aa: CASSTSGGPNEQYF
CDR3nt: TGTGCCAGCAGTACCTCGGGGGGGCCCAACGAGCAGTACTTC
abundance: NA
v_gene: TRBV2
j_gene: TRBJ2-7
d_gene: TRBD2

CDR3aa: CASSLGLAGGETQYF
CDR3nt: TGTGCCAGCAGCTTGGGACTAGCGGGAGGGGAGACCCAGTACTTC
abundance: NA
v_gene: TRBV5-6
j_gene: TRBJ2-5
d_gene: TRBD2

CDR3aa: CASTPGQGYGANVLTF
CDR3nt: TGTGCCAGCACCCCGGGACAGGGGTACGGGGCCAACGTCCTGACTTTC
abundance: NA
v_gene: TRBV9
j_gene: TRBJ2-6
d_gene: TRBD1

CDR3aa: CASSLATGVLAEAFF
CDR3nt: TGTGCCAGCAGCTTAGCGACAGGGGTTCTTGCTGAAGCTTTCTTT
abundance: NA
v_gene: TRBV7-9
j_gene: TRBJ1-1
d_gene: TRBD1

CDR3aa: CASSPISSGEQFF
CDR3nt: TGTGCCAGCAGCCCAATCTCTAGCGGGGAGCAGTTCTTC
abundance: NA
v_gene: TRBV11-3
j_gene: TRBJ2-1
d_gene: TRBD2

CDR3aa: CASSSRSAGTEAFF
CDR3nt: TGTGCCAGCAGTTCCCGGTCTGCAGGCACTGAAGCTTTCTTT
abundance: NA
v_gene: TRBV6-5
j_gene: TRBJ1-1
d_gene: NA

CDR3aa: CASSLEGRGQWGETQYF
CDR3nt: TGCGCCAGCAGCTTGGAGGGCAGGGGGCAATGGGGAGAGACCCAGTACTTC
abundance: NA
v_gene: TRBV5-1
j_gene: TRBJ2-5
d_gene: TRBD1

CDR3aa: CASSPTGLQNQPQHF
CDR3nt: TGTGCCAGCAGTCCGACAGGGTTGCAGAATCAGCCCCAGCATTTT
abundance: NA
v_gene: TRBV2
j_gene: TRBJ1-5
d_gene: TRBD1

CDR3aa: CSARGRGNHF
CDR3nt: TGCAGTGCTAGAGGGCGGGGGAACCACTTC
abundance: NA
v_gene: TRBV20-1
j_gene: TRBJ2-5
d_gene: TRBD2

CDR3aa: CASSVTSGTREQYF
CDR3nt: TGTGCCAGCAGCGTGACTAGCGGGACCCGCGAGCAGTACTTC
abundance: NA
v_gene: TRBV5-5
j_gene: TRBJ2-7
d_gene: TRBD2

CDR3aa: CASSFGGAETQYF
CDR3nt: TGTGCCAGCAGCTTCGGGGGTGCGGAGACCCAGTACTTC
abundance: NA
v_gene: TRBV5-6
j_gene: TRBJ2-5
d_gene: NA

CDR3aa: CASSKRAGPLDQPQHF
CDR3nt: TGTGCCAGCAGCAAAAGGGCGGGGCCTTTGGATCAGCCCCAGCATTTT
abundance: NA
v_gene: TRBV21-1
j_gene: TRBJ1-5
d_gene: NA

CDR3aa: CASERGALGQPQHF
CDR3nt: TGTGCCAGCGAGCGGGGGGCCTTAGGTCAGCCCCAGCATTTT
abundance: NA
v_gene: TRBV19
j_gene: TRBJ1-5
d_gene: NA

CDR3aa: CASSATGGNQETQYF
CDR3nt: TGTGCCAGCAGTGCGACAGGGGGCAACCAAGAGACCCAGTACTTC
abundance: NA
v_gene: TRBV6-6
j_gene: TRBJ2-5
d_gene: TRBD1

CDR3aa: CASSEKSDNTEAFF
CDR3nt: TGTGCCAGCAGTGAAAAGAGTGATAACACTGAAGCTTTCTTT
abundance: NA
v_gene: TRBV6-1
j_gene: TRBJ1-1
d_gene: NA

CDR3aa: CASSLGGTDTQYF
CDR3nt: TGTGCCAGCAGCTTAGGAGGGACAGATACGCAGTATTTT
abundance: NA
v_gene: TRBV7-2
j_gene: TRBJ2-3
d_gene: NA

CDR3aa: CASSPTAVGGEQYF
CDR3nt: TGTGCCAGCTCACCAACCGCCGTGGGAGGCGAGCAGTACTTC
abundance: NA
v_gene: TRBV18
j_gene: TRBJ2-7
d_gene: NA

CDR3aa: CASIFRGLNTEAFF
CDR3nt: TGTGCCAGTATTTTCAGGGGGCTGAACACTGAAGCTTTCTTT
abundance: few
v_gene: TRBV19
j_gene: TRBJ1-1
d_gene: TRBD1

CDR3aa: CASSPEKYRGDTQYF
CDR3nt: TGTGCCAGCAGTCCCGAGAAATACAGGGGCGATACGCAGTATTTT
abundance: once
v_gene: TRBV6-5
j_gene: TRBJ2-3
d_gene: TRBD1

CDR3aa: CASSFTGFSGYTF
CDR3nt: TGTGCCAGCAGCTTCACAGGGTTTTCTGGCTACACCTTC
abundance: few
v_gene: TRBV5-8
j_gene: TRBJ1-2
d_gene: NA

CDR3aa: CATIRGWGSETQYF
CDR3nt: TGTGCCACCATACGCGGCTGGGGCTCAGAGACCCAGTACTTC
abundance: once
v_gene: TRBV6-4
j_gene: TRBJ2-5
d_gene: NA

CDR3aa: CAWSYGQVLNEKLFF
CDR3nt: TGTGCCTGGAGCTATGGACAGGTCCTTAATGAAAAACTGTTTTTT
abundance: NA
v_gene: TRBV30
j_gene: TRBJ1-4
d_gene: TRBD1

CDR3aa: CASSDYYGGENEQFF
CDR3nt: TGTGCCAGCAGTGATTATTACGGCGGGGAGAATGAGCAGTTCTTC
abundance: few
v_gene: TRBV6-4
j_gene: TRBJ2-1
d_gene: NA

CDR3aa: CASSSSGTAEFF
CDR3nt: TGTGCCAGCAGCTCCTCCGGGACAGCGGAGTTCTTC
abundance: many
v_gene: TRBV7-9
j_gene: TRBJ2-1
d_gene: TRBD1

CDR3aa: CASSWTSGRLYEQYF
CDR3nt: TGTGCCAGCAGCTGGACTAGCGGGAGGTTGTACGAGCAGTACTTC
abundance: NA
v_gene: TRBV7-2
j_gene: TRBJ2-7
d_gene: TRBD2

CDR3aa: CASSDRLADEQFF
CDR3nt: TGCGCCAGCAGCGATCGACTAGCCGATGAGCAGTTCTTC
abundance: NA
v_gene: TRBV5-1
j_gene: TRBJ2-1
d_gene: TRBD2

CDR3aa: CASSQDPVNTEAFF
CDR3nt: TGTGCCAGCAGCCAAGATCCTGTTAACACTGAAGCTTTCTTT
abundance: NA
v_gene: TRBV4-2
j_gene: TRBJ1-1
d_gene: NA

CDR3aa: CASSLDEALNTEAFF
CDR3nt: TGTGCCAGCAGCTTAGATGAGGCGCTGAACACTGAAGCTTTCTTT
abundance: NA
v_gene: TRBV11-3
j_gene: TRBJ1-1
d_gene: NA

CDR3aa: CASSLRDRVSPLHF
CDR3nt: TGTGCCAGCAGCTTGAGGGACAGGGTTTCACCCCTCCACTTT
abundance: NA
v_gene: TRBV5-4
j_gene: TRBJ1-6
d_gene: TRBD1

CDR3aa: CASSVGTGDYGYTF
CDR3nt: TGTGCCAGCAGTGTGGGGACAGGGGACTATGGCTACACCTTC
abundance: few
v_gene: TRBV2
j_gene: TRBJ1-2
d_gene: TRBD1

CDR3aa: CASSLGQAAYEQYF
CDR3nt: TGCGCCAGCAGCTTGGGACAGGCTGCCTACGAGCAGTACTTC
abundance: NA
v_gene: TRBV5-1
j_gene: TRBJ2-7
d_gene: NA

CDR3aa: CASSFIVLRESTGELFF
CDR3nt: TGCGCCAGCAGCTTCATCGTTCTCCGGGAGAGTACCGGGGAGCTGTTTTTT
abundance: once
v_gene: TRBV4-3
j_gene: TRBJ2-2
d_gene: NA

CDR3aa: CASSQGVGGENTIYF
CDR3nt: TGTGCCAGCAGCCAAGGGGTTGGGGGGGAGAACACCATATATTTT
abundance: NA
v_gene: TRBV4-2
j_gene: TRBJ1-3
d_gene: NA

CDR3aa: CASSQGLAGGLSTDTQYF
CDR3nt: TGTGCCAGCAGCCAAGGACTAGCGGGAGGACTTAGCACAGATACGCAGTATTTT
abundance: NA
v_gene: TRBV14
j_gene: TRBJ2-3
d_gene: TRBD2

CDR3aa: CASSSGLAGVETQYF
CDR3nt: TGTGCCAGCAGCTCCGGACTAGCGGGAGTTGAGACCCAGTACTTC
abundance: NA
v_gene: TRBV7-2
j_gene: TRBJ2-5
d_gene: TRBD2

CDR3aa: CASSLTPGARYEQYF
CDR3nt: TGTGCCAGCAGCTTAACCCCAGGGGCGCGGTACGAGCAGTACTTC
abundance: NA
v_gene: TRBV7-2
j_gene: TRBJ2-7
d_gene: NA

CDR3aa: CASSLTGRATNEKLFF
CDR3nt: TGTGCCAGCAGCCTCACCGGCCGGGCAACTAATGAAAAACTGTTTTTT
abundance: NA
v_gene: TRBV14
j_gene: TRBJ1-4
d_gene: NA

CDR3aa: CASSLKDGVGTDTQYF
CDR3nt: TGTGCCAGCAGCCTTAAGGACGGGGTTGGGACAGATACGCAGTATTTT
abundance: NA
v_gene: TRBV4-2
j_gene: TRBJ2-3
d_gene: NA

CDR3aa: CASSFGQGGGIQYF
CDR3nt: TGTGCCAGCAGCTTCGGACAGGGGGGAGGTATTCAGTACTTC
abundance: NA
v_gene: TRBV7-9
j_gene: TRBJ2-4
d_gene: TRBD1

CDR3aa: CASSLAPGVTDTQYF
CDR3nt: TGCGCCAGCAGCTTGGCCCCGGGGGTCACAGATACGCAGTATTTT
abundance: once
v_gene: TRBV5-1
j_gene: TRBJ2-3
d_gene: NA

CDR3aa: CASSLLAGELINTQYF
CDR3nt: TGCGCCAGCAGCTTGCTGGCGGGAGAGCTTATTAATACGCAGTATTTT
abundance: NA
v_gene: TRBV5-1
j_gene: TRBJ2-3
d_gene: TRBD2

CDR3aa: CASSLIGGSGNTIYF
CDR3nt: TGTGCCAGCAGCTTAATCGGGGGCTCTGGAAACACCATATATTTT
abundance: NA
v_gene: TRBV11-3
j_gene: TRBJ1-3
d_gene: NA

CDR3aa: CASSQASRPSIYEQYF
CDR3nt: TGTGCCAGCAGCCAGGCCTCGAGGCCCTCAATCTACGAGCAGTACTTC
abundance: few
v_gene: TRBV4-2
j_gene: TRBJ2-7
d_gene: NA

CDR3aa: CASSLNLDRTKNIQYF
CDR3nt: TGTGCCAGCAGCTTAAACCTAGACAGAACCAAAAACATTCAGTACTTC
abundance: NA
v_gene: TRBV7-9
j_gene: TRBJ2-4
d_gene: NA

CDR3aa: CASSKAPPRDPRNTEAFF
CDR3nt: TGTGCCAGCAGCAAAGCCCCACCCAGGGATCCGAGGAACACTGAAGCTTTCTTT
abundance: once
v_gene: TRBV21-1
j_gene: TRBJ1-1
d_gene: NA

CDR3aa: CASWGGGQENYGYTF
CDR3nt: TGTGCCAGCTGGGGTGGGGGACAGGAAAACTATGGCTACACCTTC
abundance: NA
v_gene: TRBV7-2
j_gene: TRBJ1-2
d_gene: TRBD1

CDR3aa: CASKTGGAALETQYF
CDR3nt: TGCGCCAGCAAGACAGGGGGCGCTGCTTTGGAGACCCAGTACTTC
abundance: NA
v_gene: TRBV5-1
j_gene: TRBJ2-5
d_gene: TRBD1